Judged by abundance, the clone carrying this T cell receptor beta chain is medium-sized. This sample was taken from a study of graft-versus-host responses after intestinal transplantation. Study-wide background: For two to four years after anti-thymocyte globulin induction, all recipients took tacrolimus and steroids. General study points: High graft-versus-host to host-versus-graft clonal ratios were found in allografts of patients who had graft-donor T cell macrochimerism.

There were approximately 200,000 CFSE-labeled responder cells plated together with approximately 200,000 irradiated, violet-dye-labeled stimulator cells. Proliferating CFSE-low CD3+CD4+ and CD3+CD8+ responders were sorted after the reaction. The germline gives CDR1 LGHNA, CDR2 YSLEER. The V gene end was trimmed by 4 bases and the J gene end by 5 bases; junction bases not matched to a gene: 10. This CDR3 contains 17 residues. Profiled with immunoSEQ multiplex PCR; TCRdb holds only in-frame clones, not every one. The sample holds about 11,000 clones, roughly 30% seen once. The source material was alloreactive CD4+ T cells from a mixed lymphocyte reaction culture, sampled before transplantation. Noted subset: CFSE-low proliferating T cells sorted from roughly 6-day pre-transplant mixed lymphocyte reaction (GvH or HvG direction). The J gene is TRBJ2-2, the V gene TRBV4-3, with 10 nucleotides matching TRBD2. The receptor was isolated from a human patient who was an organ donor for intestinal transplantation. The CDR3: CASSRETLAGSTGELFF. The CDR3 DNA reads TGCGCCAGCAGCCGAGAAACACTAGCGGGGTCGACCGGGGAGCTGTTTTTT.